This T cell receptor beta chain derives from a study of blood T cell repertoires in COVID-19. Study summary: Samples representing acute and convalescent COVID-19 were sourced from the United States, Italy and Spain. T cells, B-cell-depleted T cells, or PBMCs supplied cDNA or gDNA.

CDR3 length: 13 residues. With 10 bases clipped from V and 6 bases from J, the junction kept 7 bases outside the gene matches. In germline, CDR1 is SGHNT, CDR2 YYREEE (reference sequence). How the authors handled the data: It was from reference gene primer amplification that nucleated cell counts were estimated. The method was immunoSEQ multiplex PCR; TCRdb's version includes in-frame clones alone and lacks a portion of them. For V, J and clone size, that table is used; D and trimming come from the DNA. Of about 24,000 clones in the sample, about 83% were seen once. This sequence originates from a human donor with active COVID-19. The donor label of this sample is uncertain. The sample consisted of peripheral blood. The chain carries TRBV5-4 and TRBJ2-2; 9 bases map to TRBD2. CDR3 in amino acids: CASAGGRPGELFF. The CDR3 DNA follows: TGTGCCTCCGCGGGGGGGCGACCCGGGGAGCTGTTTTTT.